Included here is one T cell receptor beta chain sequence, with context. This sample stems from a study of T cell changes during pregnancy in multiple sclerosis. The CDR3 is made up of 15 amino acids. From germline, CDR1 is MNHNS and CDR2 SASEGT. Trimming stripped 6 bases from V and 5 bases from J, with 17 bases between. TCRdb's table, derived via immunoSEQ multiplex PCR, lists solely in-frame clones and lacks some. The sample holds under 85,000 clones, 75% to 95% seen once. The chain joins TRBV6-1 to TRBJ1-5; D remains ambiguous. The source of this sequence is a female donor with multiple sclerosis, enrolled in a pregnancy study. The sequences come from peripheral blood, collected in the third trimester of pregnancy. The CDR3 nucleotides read TGTGCCAGCAGCGGAGGTTATACAGAGCATCAGCCCCAGCATTTT. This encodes CASSGGYTEHQPQHF.